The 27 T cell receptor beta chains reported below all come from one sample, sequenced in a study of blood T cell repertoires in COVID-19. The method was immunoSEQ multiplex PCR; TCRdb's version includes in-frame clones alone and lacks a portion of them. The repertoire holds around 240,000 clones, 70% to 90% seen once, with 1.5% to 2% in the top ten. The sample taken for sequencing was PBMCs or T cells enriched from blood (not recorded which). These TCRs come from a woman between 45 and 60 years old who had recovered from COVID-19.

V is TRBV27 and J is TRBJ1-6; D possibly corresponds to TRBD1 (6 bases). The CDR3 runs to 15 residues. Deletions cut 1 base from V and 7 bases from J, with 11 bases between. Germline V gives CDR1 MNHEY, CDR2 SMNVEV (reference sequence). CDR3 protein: CASSLLGQGNSPLHF. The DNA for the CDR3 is TGTGCCAGCAGTTTATTGGGGCAGGGGAATTCACCCCTCCACTTT.

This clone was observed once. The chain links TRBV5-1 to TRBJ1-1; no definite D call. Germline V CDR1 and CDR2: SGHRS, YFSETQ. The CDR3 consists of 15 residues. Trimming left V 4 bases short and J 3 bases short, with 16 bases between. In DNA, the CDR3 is TGCGCCAGCAGCGGCGGCGGCGGAGCCTACACTGAAGCTTTCTTT. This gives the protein CASSGGGGAYTEAFF.

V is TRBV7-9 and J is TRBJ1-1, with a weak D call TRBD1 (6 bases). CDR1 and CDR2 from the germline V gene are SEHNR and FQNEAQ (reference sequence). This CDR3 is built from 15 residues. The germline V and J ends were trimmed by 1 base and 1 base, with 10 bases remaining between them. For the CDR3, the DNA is TGTGCCAGCAGCTTAGTCTTGGGACAGAACACTGAAGCTTTCTTT. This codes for CASSLVLGQNTEAFF.

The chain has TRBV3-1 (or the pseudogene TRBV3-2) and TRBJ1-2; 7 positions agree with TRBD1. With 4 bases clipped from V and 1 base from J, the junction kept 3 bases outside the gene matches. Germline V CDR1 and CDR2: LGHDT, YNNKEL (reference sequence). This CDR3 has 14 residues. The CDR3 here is CASSPRQGNYGYTF. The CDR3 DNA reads TGTGCCAGCAGCCCCCGACAGGGTAACTATGGCTACACCTTC.

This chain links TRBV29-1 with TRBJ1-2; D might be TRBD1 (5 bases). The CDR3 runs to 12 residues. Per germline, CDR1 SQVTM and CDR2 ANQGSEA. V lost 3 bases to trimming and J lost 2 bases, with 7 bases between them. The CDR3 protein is CSVDRANYGYTF. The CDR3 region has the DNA TGCAGCGTTGACAGGGCGAACTATGGCTACACCTTC.

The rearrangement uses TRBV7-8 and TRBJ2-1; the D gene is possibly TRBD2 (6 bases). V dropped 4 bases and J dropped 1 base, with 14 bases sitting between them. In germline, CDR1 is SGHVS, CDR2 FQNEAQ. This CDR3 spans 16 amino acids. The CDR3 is CASSSVASESYNEQFF. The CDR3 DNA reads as TGTGCCAGCAGCTCCGTAGCTAGCGAATCCTACAATGAGCAGTTCTTC.

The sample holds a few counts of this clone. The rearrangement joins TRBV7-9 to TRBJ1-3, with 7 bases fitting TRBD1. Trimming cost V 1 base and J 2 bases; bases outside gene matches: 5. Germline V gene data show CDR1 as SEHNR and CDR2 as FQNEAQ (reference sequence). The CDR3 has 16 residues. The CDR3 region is CASSLGPTGAGNTIYF. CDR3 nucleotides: TGTGCCAGCAGCTTAGGACCCACAGGGGCTGGAAACACCATATATTTT.

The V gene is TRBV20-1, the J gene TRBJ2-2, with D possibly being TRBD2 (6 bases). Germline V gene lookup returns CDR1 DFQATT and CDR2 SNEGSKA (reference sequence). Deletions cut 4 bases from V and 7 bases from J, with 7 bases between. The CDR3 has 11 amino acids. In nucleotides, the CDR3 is TGCAGTGCTATGACTAGCGGGGAGCTGTTTTTT. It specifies CSAMTSGELFF.

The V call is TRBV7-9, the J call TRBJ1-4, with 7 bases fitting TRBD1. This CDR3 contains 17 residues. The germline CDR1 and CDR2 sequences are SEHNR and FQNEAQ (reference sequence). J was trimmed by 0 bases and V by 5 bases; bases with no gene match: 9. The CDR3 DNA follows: TGTGCCAGCAGCCCCGGGACAGCTGACGCAACTAATGAAAAACTGTTTTTT. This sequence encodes CASSPGTADATNEKLFF.

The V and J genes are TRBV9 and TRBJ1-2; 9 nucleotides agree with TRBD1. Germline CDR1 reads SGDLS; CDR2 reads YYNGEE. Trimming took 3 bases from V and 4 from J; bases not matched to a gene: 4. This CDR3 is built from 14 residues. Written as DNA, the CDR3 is TGTGCCAGCAGCGCCGACAGGGGGGGCTATGGCTACACCTTC. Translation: CASSADRGGYGYTF.

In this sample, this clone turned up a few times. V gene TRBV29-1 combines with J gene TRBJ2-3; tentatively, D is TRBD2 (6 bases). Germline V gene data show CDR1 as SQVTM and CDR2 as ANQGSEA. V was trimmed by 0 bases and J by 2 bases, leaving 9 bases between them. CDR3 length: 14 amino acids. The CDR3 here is CSVEDGTFTDTQYF. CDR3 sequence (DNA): TGCAGCGTTGAAGATGGGACTTTCACAGATACGCAGTATTTT.

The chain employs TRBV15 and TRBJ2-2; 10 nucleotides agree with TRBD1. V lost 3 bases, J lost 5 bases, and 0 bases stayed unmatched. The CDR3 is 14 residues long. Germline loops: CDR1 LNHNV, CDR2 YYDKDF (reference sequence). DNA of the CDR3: TGTGCCACCAGCAGGGGACAGGGGACCGGGGAGCTGTTTTTT. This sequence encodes CATSRGQGTGELFF.

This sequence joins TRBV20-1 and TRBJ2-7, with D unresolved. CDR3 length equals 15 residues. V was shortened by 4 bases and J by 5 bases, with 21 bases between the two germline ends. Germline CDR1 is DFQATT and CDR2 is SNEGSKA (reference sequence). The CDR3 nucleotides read TGCAGTGCTAATGAAAATTGGCAGGTCCCCCACGAGCAGTACTTC. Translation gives CSANENWQVPHEQYF.

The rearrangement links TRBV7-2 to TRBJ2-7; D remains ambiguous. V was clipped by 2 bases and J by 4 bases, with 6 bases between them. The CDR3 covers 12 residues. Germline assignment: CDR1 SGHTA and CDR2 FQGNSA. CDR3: CASSLFAYEQYF. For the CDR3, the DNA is TGTGCCAGCAGCTTATTCGCGTACGAGCAGTACTTC. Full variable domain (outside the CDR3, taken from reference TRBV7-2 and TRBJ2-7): GAGVSQSPSNKVTEKGKDVELRCDPISGHTALYWYRQSLGQGLEFLIYFQGNSAPDKSGLPSDRFSAERTGGSVSTLTIQRTQQEDSAVYLCASSLFAYEQYFGPGTRLTVT.

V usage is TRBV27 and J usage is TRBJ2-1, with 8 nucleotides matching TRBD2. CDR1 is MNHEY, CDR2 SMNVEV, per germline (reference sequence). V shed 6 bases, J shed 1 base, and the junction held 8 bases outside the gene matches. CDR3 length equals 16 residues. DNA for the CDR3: TGTGCCAGCAGCTCGCCTCAGCGGGGGTCCTACAATGAGCAGTTCTTC. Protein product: CASSSPQRGSYNEQFF.

The CDR3 spells CASSQEWTGVEQYF. For the CDR3, the DNA is TGTGCCAGCAGCCAAGAATGGACAGGGGTCGAGCAGTACTTC. V gene TRBV3-1 (or the pseudogene TRBV3-2) combines with J gene TRBJ2-7; 9 bases align to TRBD1. Germline V gene sequence: CDR1 LGHDT, CDR2 YNNKEL (reference sequence). The length of the CDR3 is 14 residues. Trimming at V came to 0 bases and at J to 6 bases, leaving 3 bases not matched to a gene.

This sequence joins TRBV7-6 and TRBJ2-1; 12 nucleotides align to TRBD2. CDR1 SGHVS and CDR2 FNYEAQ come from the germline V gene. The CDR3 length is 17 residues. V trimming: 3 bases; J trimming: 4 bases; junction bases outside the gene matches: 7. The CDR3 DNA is TGTGCCAGCAGCTTGAGGGCTAGCGGGAGGGAATACAATGAGCAGTTCTTC. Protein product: CASSLRASGREYNEQFF.

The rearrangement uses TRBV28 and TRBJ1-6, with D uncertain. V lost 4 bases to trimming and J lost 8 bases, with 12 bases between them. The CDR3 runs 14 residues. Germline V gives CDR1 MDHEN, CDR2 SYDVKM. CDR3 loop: CASSYVGRDSPLHF. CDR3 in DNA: TGTGCCAGCAGTTATGTGGGGAGGGATTCACCCCTCCACTTT.

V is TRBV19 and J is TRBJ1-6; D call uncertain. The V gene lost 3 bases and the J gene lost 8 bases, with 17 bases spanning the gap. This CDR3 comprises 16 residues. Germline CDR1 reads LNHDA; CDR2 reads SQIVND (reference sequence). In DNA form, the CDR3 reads TGTGCCAGTAGTATTGTCGGAGGAGGAATTGATTCACCCCTCCACTTT. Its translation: CASSIVGGGIDSPLHF.

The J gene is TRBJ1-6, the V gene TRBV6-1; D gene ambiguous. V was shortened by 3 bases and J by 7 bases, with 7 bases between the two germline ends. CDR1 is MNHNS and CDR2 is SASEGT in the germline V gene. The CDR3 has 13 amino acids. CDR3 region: CASSEIENSPLHF. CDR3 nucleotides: TGTGCCAGCAGTGAGATTGAGAATTCACCCCTCCACTTT.

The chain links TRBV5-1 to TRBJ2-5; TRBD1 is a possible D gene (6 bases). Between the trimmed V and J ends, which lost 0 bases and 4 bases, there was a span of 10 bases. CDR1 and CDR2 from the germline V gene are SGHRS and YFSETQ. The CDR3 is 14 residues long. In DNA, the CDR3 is TGCGCCAGCAGCTTGGGGCCAGGGGTAGAGACCCAGTACTTC. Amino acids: CASSLGPGVETQYF.

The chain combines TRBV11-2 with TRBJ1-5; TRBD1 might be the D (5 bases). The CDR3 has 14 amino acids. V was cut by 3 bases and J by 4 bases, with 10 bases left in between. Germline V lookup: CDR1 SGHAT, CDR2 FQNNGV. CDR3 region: CASSFWGGNQPQHF. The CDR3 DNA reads TGTGCCAGCAGCTTCTGGGGGGGAAATCAGCCCCAGCATTTT.

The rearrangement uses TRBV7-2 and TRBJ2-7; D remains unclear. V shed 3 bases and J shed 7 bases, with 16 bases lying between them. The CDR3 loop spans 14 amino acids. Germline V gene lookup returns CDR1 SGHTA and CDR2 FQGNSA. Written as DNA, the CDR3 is TGTGCCAGCAGCTTTGTAGAGGCAACTGGGGAGCAGTACTTC. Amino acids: CASSFVEATGEQYF.

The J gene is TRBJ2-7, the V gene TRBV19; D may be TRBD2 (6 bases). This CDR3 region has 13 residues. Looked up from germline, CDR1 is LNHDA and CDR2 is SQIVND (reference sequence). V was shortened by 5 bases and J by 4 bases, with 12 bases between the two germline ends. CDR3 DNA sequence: TGTGCCAGTAGTGCCCGACGGGAGTACGAGCAGTACTTC. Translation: CASSARREYEQYF.

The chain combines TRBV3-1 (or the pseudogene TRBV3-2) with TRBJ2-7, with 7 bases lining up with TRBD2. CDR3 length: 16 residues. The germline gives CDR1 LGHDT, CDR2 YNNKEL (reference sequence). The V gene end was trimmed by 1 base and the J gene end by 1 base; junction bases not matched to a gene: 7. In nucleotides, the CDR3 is TGTGCCAGCAGCCAAGCGGGCGGGAGCTTATCCTACGAGCAGTACTTC. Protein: CASSQAGGSLSYEQYF.

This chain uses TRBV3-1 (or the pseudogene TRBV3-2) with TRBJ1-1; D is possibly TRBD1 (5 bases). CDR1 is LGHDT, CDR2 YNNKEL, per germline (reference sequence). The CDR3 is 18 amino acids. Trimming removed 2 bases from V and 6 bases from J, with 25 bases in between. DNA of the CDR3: TGTGCCAGCAGCCAAAGGCGCATTAGTTCGGGGGTTATAGCTGAAGCTTTCTTT. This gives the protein CASSQRRISSGVIAEAFF.

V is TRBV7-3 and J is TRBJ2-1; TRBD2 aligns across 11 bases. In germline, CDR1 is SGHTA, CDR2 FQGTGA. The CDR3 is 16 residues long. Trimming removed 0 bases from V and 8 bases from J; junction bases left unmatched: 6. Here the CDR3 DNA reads TGTGCCAGCAGCTTAACGGGAACTAGCGGGAGCTATGAGCAGTTCTTC. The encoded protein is CASSLTGTSGSYEQFF. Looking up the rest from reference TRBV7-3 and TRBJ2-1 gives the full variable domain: GAGVSQTPSNKVTEKGKYVELRCDPISGHTALYWYRQSLGQGPEFLIYFQGTGAADDSGLPNDRFFAVRPEGSVSTLKIQRTERGDSAVYLCASSLTGTSGSYEQFFGPGTRLTVL.